This T cell receptor beta chain was profiled in a study of OX40 agonist ivuxolimab in advanced cancers. Study background: Subjects had a mean age of about 60 years, with a range of roughly 20 to 79; less than 90% were male. Partial responses, seen in three patients, involved one hepatocellular carcinoma and two cutaneous melanomas. Study-level points and caveats: Clonal expansion in partial responders at 0.1-3.0 mg/kg ranked among the lowest.

The CDR3 consists of 17 residues. The V end lost 4 bases, the J end lost 2 bases, and 15 bases lay between the germline ends. The germline V gene has CDR1 LNHDA and CDR2 SQIVND (reference sequence). Note on this clone: Its matching antigen is unknown.

The method was immunoSEQ multiplex PCR; TCRdb's version includes in-frame clones alone and lacks a portion of them. The repertoire holds under 65,000 clones, approximately 85% seen once, with around 3% in the top ten. This receptor was taken from an adult with an advanced solid tumor such as melanoma, head and neck, liver or kidney cancer. The chain employs TRBV19 and TRBJ2-6, with D perhaps matching TRBD2 (5 bases). The source material was CD4+ or CD8+ T cells sorted from blood, sampled in a trial of the OX40 agonist ivuxolimab. CDR3 sequence: CASSTGSGGPGANVLTF. The CDR3 DNA reads TGTGCCAGTAGTACGGGCAGTGGAGGACCTGGGGCCAACGTCCTGACTTTC.